One sample yielded the 13 T cell receptor beta chains listed below, sequenced in a study of cytomegalovirus exposure and HLA in healthy donors listed by TCRdb under 2017. The library came from the immunoSEQ multiplex PCR assay. The multiplex PCR relied on a mix of 60 forward primers for TCR Vbeta segments and 13 reverse primers for TCR Jbeta segments. Sourced from immuneACCESS, this table was stored by TCRdb with only in-frame sequences that have V and J called. A share of the clones is absent; for the studies checked, an unresolved V gene accounts for under half, and the remainder has no known explanation. The sample profile shows about 210,000 clones; about 81% of them were found once. The ten largest clones capture about 6.1% of the sample. The sequenced material came from PBMCs. The source is a man aged 40-55 years in good health and CMV-seropositive.

The CDR3 reads CAISETDRYSGNTIYF. The CDR3, as DNA: TGTGCCATCAGTGAGACGGACAGGTACTCTGGAAACACCATATATTTT. The chain employs TRBV10-3 and TRBJ1-3, with 7 bases fitting TRBD1. The CDR3 loop spans 16 amino acids. The V gene's germline CDR1 is ENHRY and CDR2 SYGVKD. V lost 2 bases and J lost 0; bases outside the gene matches: 4.

The chain links TRBV10-1 to TRBJ2-7, with a weak D call TRBD1 (6 bases). Trimming removed 3 bases at V and 2 bases at J, with 14 bases between. The CDR3 covers 15 residues. Germline CDR1 reads WNHNN; CDR2 reads SYGVQD (reference sequence). In nucleotides, the CDR3 is TGCGCCAGCAGTGATCTACACGGACAGCCCTACGAGCAGTACTTC. Its protein is CASSDLHGQPYEQYF.

The chain uses TRBV6-6 and TRBJ1-1; D is undetermined. Germline values: CDR1 MNHNY, CDR2 SVGAGI (reference sequence). Trimming took 10 bases from V and 0 from J, leaving 9 bases between them. The CDR3 spans 12 residues. This chain's CDR3 is CATSHMNTEAFF. CDR3 coding DNA: TGTGCCACCTCACACATGAACACTGAAGCTTTCTTT.

CDR3 sequence reads: CASSLGASRVTDTQYF. The CDR3, as DNA: TGTGCCAGCAGCTTGGGGGCCTCGCGGGTCACAGATACGCAGTATTTT. This sequence joins TRBV5-5 and TRBJ2-3; tentatively, D is TRBD2 (5 bases). Germline V gene sequence: CDR1 SGHKS, CDR2 YYEKEE (reference sequence). The CDR3 is 16 amino acids. V lost 0 bases and J lost 2, with 13 bases in between.

Only one count was recorded for this clone. This CDR3 reads CAISESPGMEKAQHF. CDR3 in DNA: TGTGCCATCAGTGAGTCCCCAGGGATGGAGAAAGCCCAGCATTTT. V is TRBV10-3 and J is TRBJ1-5, with D maybe TRBD1 (5 bases). The CDR3 is 15 amino acids. Germline assignment: CDR1 ENHRY and CDR2 SYGVKD. Trimming took off 0 bases at V and 11 bases at J, with 17 bases between the two ends.

CDR3 sequence: CASSSSERGKQFF. Here the CDR3 DNA reads TGTGCCAGCAGTTCCTCAGAGCGGGGGAAGCAGTTCTTC. The V gene is TRBV6-5, the J gene TRBJ2-1; TRBD2 aligns across 8 bases. J was trimmed by 11 bases and V by 4 bases; bases with no gene match: 7. CDR3 size: 13 residues. Germline CDR1 reads MNHEY; CDR2 reads SVGAGI.

The gene calls are TRBV25-1 and TRBJ2-5; TRBD1 matches 10 bases. The CDR3 extends over 15 amino acids. V shed 6 bases, J shed 2 bases, and the junction held 6 bases outside the gene matches. Germline assignment: CDR1 MGHDK and CDR2 SYGVNS. CDR3 protein: CASRRTGGFQETQYF. The CDR3 nucleotides are TGTGCCAGCAGGAGGACAGGGGGTTTTCAAGAGACCCAGTACTTC.

CDR3 DNA: TGCGCCAGCAGCTTGGTAGGACAGAAAATGAACACTGAAGCTTTCTTT. It specifies CASSLVGQKMNTEAFF. The chain links TRBV5-1 to TRBJ1-1; the D gene is possibly TRBD1 (6 bases). Trimming shortened V by 0 bases and J by 0 bases, and 12 bases separated the two germline ends. The CDR3 is made up of 16 amino acids. Germline CDR1 SGHRS, CDR2 YFSETQ.

The rearrangement links TRBV4-1 to TRBJ1-5, with 7 bases fitting TRBD1. The length of the CDR3 is 16 residues. Germline CDR1 and CDR2: MGHRA and YSYEKL. Trimming removed 3 bases from V and 5 bases from J; junction bases left unmatched: 10. CDR3 amino acids: CASSQDPRQGYQPQHF. The CDR3 DNA follows: TGCGCCAGCAGCCAGGACCCTAGACAGGGCTATCAGCCCCAGCATTTT.

The V call is TRBV5-8, the J call TRBJ2-3; 8 nucleotides align to TRBD2. The V segment lost 4 bases and the J segment 15 bases; nucleotides outside the gene matches: 10. CDR1 SGHTS and CDR2 YDEGEE come from the germline V gene. The CDR3 spans 12 residues. In DNA form, the CDR3 reads TGTGCCAGCAGCCTAGCCAGCGGGAGTAACTATTTT. Translated: CASSLASGSNYF.

J is TRBJ1-1 and V is TRBV19; a weak D match, TRBD1 (5 bases). This CDR3 is built from 15 residues. CDR1 LNHDA and CDR2 SQIVND come from the germline V gene (reference sequence). With 4 bases removed from V and 5 bases from J, the gap between germline ends came to 17 bases. CDR3 nucleotides: TGTGCCAGTAGTACCTCGGTGCGGGGGAAGACTGAAGCTTTCTTT. Protein sequence: CASSTSVRGKTEAFF.

The chain joins TRBV7-2 to TRBJ2-2, with 13 bases fitting TRBD2. Germline assignment: CDR1 SGHTA and CDR2 FQGNSA. This CDR3 has 19 amino acids. The V and J ends lost 1 base and 3 bases, in that order; junction bases with no gene match: 8. CDR3 sequence reads: CASSLGRLAGGLDTGELFF. CDR3 nucleotide sequence: TGTGCCAGCAGCTTAGGCCGACTAGCGGGAGGTTTAGACACCGGGGAGCTGTTTTTT.

The chain is built from TRBV19 and TRBJ2-7; 8 bases map to TRBD2. This CDR3 comprises 13 residues. Germline CDR1 LNHDA, CDR2 SQIVND (reference sequence). V lost 5 bases and J lost 3; bases outside the gene matches: 3. CDR3 region: CASSPTSGYEQYF. In DNA form, the CDR3 reads TGTGCCAGTAGTCCCACTAGCGGCTACGAGCAGTACTTC.